These 18 T cell receptor beta chains came from one sample sequenced in a study of beta chain features in type 1 diabetes. Every bit of the isolated RNA underwent reverse transcription, so sequencing read expressed TCRB transcripts. Assay: immunoSEQ multiplex PCR; the TCRdb copy retains only in-frame clones and omits some. The sample shows a few hundred thousand clones, roughly 16% of them seen only once. The sequencing input was naive CD4+ T cells from blood. Every receptor here comes from a young woman in good health.

The rearrangement links TRBV10-3 to TRBJ1-5; the D gene is possibly TRBD1 (6 bases). The CDR3 has 13 residues. Trimming left V 9 bases short and J 4 bases short, with 13 bases between. Germline V gene data show CDR1 as ENHRY and CDR2 as SYGVKD. In nucleotides, the CDR3 is TGTGCCATTTCCGGGACACCAAATCAGCCCCAGCATTTT. Its translation is CAISGTPNQPQHF.

V and J are TRBV10-3 and TRBJ2-1; 8 bases map to TRBD2. The CDR3 is made up of 15 amino acids. Trimming at V came to 6 bases and at J to 8 bases, leaving 12 bases not matched to a gene. Germline CDR1 is ENHRY and CDR2 is SYGVKD. The CDR3 nucleotides read TGTGCCATCAGGGCCCATCTAGCGGGCGAGCATGAGCAGTTCTTC. This translates into CAIRAHLAGEHEQFF.

The V call is TRBV18, the J call TRBJ2-5, with D uncertain. CDR3 length: 13 residues. Trimming left V 5 bases short and J 0 bases short, with 7 bases between. Germline lookup yields CDR1 KGHSH and CDR2 LQKENI. The DNA of the CDR3 is TGTGCCAGCTCATTCCGGGACCAAGAGACCCAGTACTTC. Protein product: CASSFRDQETQYF.

This chain uses TRBV5-4 with TRBJ2-6; TRBD2 agrees at 7 bases. V shed 2 bases, J shed 1 base, and the junction held 3 bases outside the gene matches. Germline CDR1 reads SGHNT; CDR2 reads YYREEE (reference sequence). The CDR3 has 16 residues. This CDR3 reads CASSFMRESGANVLTF. The DNA of the CDR3 is TGTGCCAGCAGCTTCATGCGGGAGTCTGGGGCCAACGTCCTGACTTTC.

This clone showed up just a few times. The genes are TRBV29-1 and TRBJ2-3; D possibly corresponds to TRBD2 (6 bases). This CDR3 region has 13 residues. V was clipped by 7 bases and J by 2 bases, with 13 bases between them. Germline lookup yields CDR1 SQVTM and CDR2 ANQGSEA. The CDR3 sequence: CSAETSFTDTQYF. The CDR3 region has the DNA TGCAGCGCCGAGACTAGTTTCACAGATACGCAGTATTTT.

This clone was counted a few times. The chain combines TRBV28 with TRBJ1-5; 7 bases map to TRBD1. The CDR3 contains 13 residues. V shed 8 bases, J shed 1 base, and the junction held 2 bases outside the gene matches. CDR1 and CDR2 (germline): MDHEN, SYDVKM. This chain's CDR3 is CASGTVSNQPQHF. The CDR3 nucleotides read TGTGCCAGCGGGACAGTCAGCAATCAGCCCCAGCATTTT.

This clone was found a few times. J is TRBJ1-2 and V is TRBV30; 9 bases are shared with TRBD1. V was pared by 0 bases and J by 1 base, with 6 bases of the junction left unmatched. The CDR3 spans 16 residues. Germline V gene sequence: CDR1 GTSNPN, CDR2 SVGIG (reference sequence). The CDR3 is CAWSVGGTGLNYGYTF. CDR3 sequence (DNA): TGTGCCTGGAGTGTAGGTGGGACAGGGCTTAACTATGGCTACACCTTC.

This sequence joins TRBV5-1 and TRBJ2-6; perhaps TRBD2 as D (6 bases). CDR1 and CDR2 from the germline V gene are SGHRS and YFSETQ. The CDR3 sequence is 16 residues long. V was clipped by 5 bases and J by 0 bases, with 12 bases between them. CDR3 in amino acids: CASRALDYSGANVLTF. In DNA, the CDR3 is TGCGCCAGCAGGGCCTTGGACTACTCTGGGGCCAACGTCCTGACTTTC.

The V gene is TRBV7-9, the J gene TRBJ2-7; 7 bases match TRBD1. J was trimmed by 3 bases and V by 1 base; bases with no gene match: 12. Per germline, CDR1 SEHNR and CDR2 FQNEAQ (reference sequence). This CDR3 has 17 residues. The CDR3 DNA reads as TGTGCCAGCAGCTTAGGAAGGTTCCGGGACAGTGACTACGAGCAGTACTTC. Amino acid sequence: CASSLGRFRDSDYEQYF.

Only a few counts were recorded for this clone. The rearrangement joins TRBV6-1 to TRBJ2-7, with D unclear. CDR1 MNHNS and CDR2 SASEGT come from the germline V gene. The CDR3 is 10 residues long. Deletions cut 3 bases from V and 7 bases from J, with 4 bases between. The CDR3 DNA is TGTGCCAGCAGTGACAGGGAGCAGTACTTC. Amino acid sequence: CASSDREQYF.

The V and J genes are TRBV5-1 and TRBJ2-7, with 9 bases lining up with TRBD1. The germline V gene has CDR1 SGHRS and CDR2 YFSETQ. V lost 3 bases and J lost 3; bases outside the gene matches: 7. The CDR3 spans 15 residues. The CDR3 spells CASSWTGVVDYEQYF. DNA for the CDR3: TGCGCCAGCAGCTGGACAGGGGTAGTGGACTACGAGCAGTACTTC.

The chain uses TRBV18 and TRBJ2-4; possibly TRBD1 for D (5 bases). Germline CDR1 and CDR2: KGHSH and LQKENI. The CDR3 spans 17 residues. V dropped 2 bases and J dropped 0 bases, with 14 bases sitting between them. The CDR3 here is CASSPGQGWIAKNIQYF. CDR3 DNA sequence: TGTGCCAGCTCACCAGGGCAGGGATGGATAGCCAAAAACATTCAGTACTTC.

With respect to this clone: Other DNA variants within this sample encode the same CDR3. The chain has TRBV5-1 and TRBJ2-3; 8 bases map to TRBD2. The V segment lost 0 bases and the J segment 0 bases; nucleotides outside the gene matches: 0. The CDR3 sequence is 15 residues long. Looked up from germline, CDR1 is SGHRS and CDR2 is YFSETQ. The CDR3 loop is CASSLAGGSTDTQYF. CDR3 bases: TGCGCCAGCAGCTTGGCGGGAGGGAGCACAGATACGCAGTATTTT.

This clone was seen only a few times. V and J are TRBV7-2 and TRBJ2-5; the D gene is possibly TRBD1 (6 bases). This CDR3 has 13 residues. The germline V gene encodes CDR1 SGHTA and CDR2 FQGNSA. V gave up 5 bases and J gave up 4 bases, with 11 bases separating them. This CDR3 reads CASSRGQRETQYF. The CDR3 DNA sequence: TGTGCCAGCAGCCGCGGACAGAGAGAGACCCAGTACTTC.

This clone was detected a few times. The genes are TRBV29-1 and TRBJ1-1; TRBD1 aligns across 10 bases. Germline assignment: CDR1 SQVTM and CDR2 ANQGSEA. V lost 7 bases to trimming and J lost 5 bases; unmatched junction nucleotides: 16. The length of the CDR3 is 16 residues. The chain's CDR3 is CSGSRQGAAVGTEAFF. Here the CDR3 DNA reads TGCAGCGGATCTCGACAGGGGGCGGCGGTGGGGACTGAAGCTTTCTTT.

V usage is TRBV7-2 and J usage is TRBJ1-1, with 7 bases that match TRBD1. This CDR3 has 16 residues. Looked up from germline, CDR1 is SGHTA and CDR2 is FQGNSA. The J segment lost 0 bases and the V segment lost 5 bases, leaving 9 bases of the junction unmatched. CDR3 residues: CASSQGFGTVNTEAFF. The CDR3 DNA is TGTGCCAGCAGCCAGGGTTTCGGGACAGTGAACACTGAAGCTTTCTTT. The full variable domain, completed using reference TRBV7-2 and TRBJ1-1, is GAGVSQSPSNKVTEKGKDVELRCDPISGHTALYWYRQSLGQGLEFLIYFQGNSAPDKSGLPSDRFSAERTGGSVSTLTIQRTQQEDSAVYLCASSQGFGTVNTEAFFGQGTRLTVV.

The V call is TRBV5-6, the J call TRBJ2-7; D is possibly TRBD2 (6 bases). Trimming removed 1 base from V and 3 bases from J, with 17 bases in between. The germline gives CDR1 SGHDT, CDR2 YYEEEE. CDR3 length: 16 amino acids. The CDR3 loop reads CASSLLGRSTNYEQYF. CDR3 coding DNA: TGTGCCAGCAGCTTGCTGGGGAGGTCAACTAACTACGAGCAGTACTTC.

CDR3 bases: TGTGCCAGCAGTACCGACAGGGACGAGGGCTACGAGCAGTACTTC. Residues: CASSTDRDEGYEQYF. The V gene is TRBV6-6, the J gene TRBJ2-7; 7 positions match TRBD1. V trimming: 5 bases; J trimming: 3 bases; junction bases outside the gene matches: 10. CDR1 is MNHNY, CDR2 SVGAGI, per germline (reference sequence). The CDR3 runs 15 residues.